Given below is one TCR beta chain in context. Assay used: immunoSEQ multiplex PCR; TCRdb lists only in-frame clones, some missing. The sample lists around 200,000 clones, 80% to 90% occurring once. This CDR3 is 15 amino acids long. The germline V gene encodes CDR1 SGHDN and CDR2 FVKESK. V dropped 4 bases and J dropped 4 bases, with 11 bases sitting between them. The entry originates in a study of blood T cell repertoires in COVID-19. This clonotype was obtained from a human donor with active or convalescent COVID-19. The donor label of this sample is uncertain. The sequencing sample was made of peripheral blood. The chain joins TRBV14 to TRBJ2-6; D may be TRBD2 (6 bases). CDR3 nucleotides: TGTGCCAGCAGCCGAGTGGGGGGAGGGGCCAACGTCCTGACTTTC. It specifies CASSRVGGGANVLTF.